This passage covers 25 T cell receptor beta chains from one sample sequenced in a study of blood T cells in healthy people across ages. The use of a sample-barcoded 5' primer and a J-beta primer mix characterized a second PCR of about 7 to 12 cycles. From the 5' RACE reads, TCRdb called clonotypes with MiXCR, one entry per CDR3 protein. Of fewer than 900,000 distinct CDR3 sequences in the sample, 35% to 40% are singletons; the top ten hold 10% to 15%. The sequencing sample was made of blood. These receptors were collected from a young man in good health.

The chain links TRBV12-3 or TRBV12-4 to TRBJ1-2; D perhaps matches TRBD1 (6 bases). The germline V and J ends were trimmed by 4 bases and 3 bases, with 15 bases remaining between them. This CDR3 is 15 amino acids long. This CDR3 reads CASSSQGSAYYGYTF. Here the CDR3 DNA reads TGTGCCAGCAGTTCACAGGGATCGGCTTACTATGGCTACACCTTC.

This clonotype has at least ten counts. The V gene is TRBV24-1, the J gene TRBJ2-3; D perhaps matches TRBD2 (5 bases). This CDR3 comprises 14 residues. Germline V gene lookup returns CDR1 KGHDR and CDR2 SFDVKD. The ends were cut back, 3 bases at V and 4 bases at J, with 10 bases in the middle. This CDR3 reads CATSDPAGADTQYF. DNA for the CDR3: TGTGCCACCAGTGATCCGGCGGGCGCAGATACGCAGTATTTT.

The chain couples TRBV29-1 to TRBJ1-1; no clear D gene. The CDR3 covers 14 residues. Per germline, CDR1 SQVTM and CDR2 ANQGSEA. V dropped 4 bases and J dropped 1 base, with 13 bases sitting between them. CDR3 protein: CSVGIQGENTEAFF. Here the CDR3 DNA reads TGCAGCGTTGGGATTCAAGGAGAGAACACTGAAGCTTTCTTT.

The chain links TRBV12-3 or TRBV12-4 to TRBJ2-1, with 7 bases lining up with TRBD2. Unmatched junction bases numbered 7, after V lost 4 bases and J lost 4 bases. CDR3 length equals 15 residues. Here the CDR3 DNA reads TGTGCCAGCAGTTCCCGGGTCGGGGGGTACAATGAGCAGTTCTTC. This gives the protein CASSSRVGGYNEQFF.

This clonotype was seen at least ten times. The chain recombines TRBV5-1 with TRBJ2-1; D not resolved. In germline, CDR1 is SGHRS, CDR2 YFSETQ. V was pared by 0 bases and J by 0 bases, with 10 bases between. This CDR3 contains 16 residues. CDR3 sequence: CASSLEGSNSYNEQFF. Written as DNA, the CDR3 is TGCGCCAGCAGCTTGGAAGGGTCGAACTCCTACAATGAGCAGTTCTTC.

The rearrangement links TRBV5-1 to TRBJ2-7; D uncertain. V was clipped by 4 bases and J by 7 bases, with 15 bases between them. The germline gives CDR1 SGHRS, CDR2 YFSETQ. The CDR3 runs 13 residues. The CDR3 is CASSTSRAQEQYF. In nucleotides, the CDR3 is TGCGCCAGCAGCACATCTAGGGCCCAAGAGCAGTACTTC.

The rearrangement links TRBV14 to TRBJ1-2; D gene uncertain. CDR3 length: 15 residues. From germline, CDR1 is SGHDN and CDR2 FVKESK. Between the trimmed V and J ends, which lost 4 bases and 4 bases, there was a span of 16 bases. CDR3 coding DNA: TGTGCCAGCAGCCCCGTCGAGCGGCGGTCCTATGGCTACACCTTC. Translating gives CASSPVERRSYGYTF.

The genes are TRBV20-1 and TRBJ1-6, with D unclear. The V end lost 7 bases, the J end lost 5 bases, and 9 bases lay between the germline ends. Germline V gives CDR1 DFQATT, CDR2 SNEGSKA (reference sequence). This CDR3 spans 12 amino acids. The CDR3 coding sequence is TGCAGTGGAGGCGGGAATAATTCACCCCTCCACTTT. Residues: CSGGGNNSPLHF.

The genes are TRBV4-3 and TRBJ2-6, with 10 bases that match TRBD2. The germline CDR1 and CDR2 sequences are LGHNA and YSLEER. This CDR3 comprises 15 residues. Germline trimming cut 4 bases from V and 4 bases from J; bases unmatched to any gene: 1. The DNA of the CDR3 is TGCGCCAGCAGCCCGGGACTAGCGGGGGCCAACGTCCTGACTTTC. Translation: CASSPGLAGANVLTF.

V gene TRBV12-3 or TRBV12-4 combines with J gene TRBJ1-4; no clear D gene. The V end lost 4 bases, the J end lost 11 bases, and 14 bases lay between the germline ends. The CDR3 sequence is 13 residues long. DNA for the CDR3: TGTGCCAGCAGTTGCTGGGCTCGGGAGAAACTGTTTTTT. Protein sequence: CASSCWAREKLFF.

The J gene is TRBJ2-1, the V gene TRBV5-4; 7 bases align to TRBD2. The ends lost 5 bases at V and 5 bases at J; junction bases unmatched: 10. The CDR3 is made up of 15 amino acids. CDR1 SGHNT and CDR2 YYREEE come from the germline V gene (reference sequence). CDR3 sequence (DNA): TGTGCCAGCAGTATTGGGGGGGTGGGGGACAATGAGCAGTTCTTC. Amino acids: CASSIGGVGDNEQFF.

To note about this clonotype: Given a much more abundant clone one base away, this may be a read error. V usage is TRBV5-8 and J usage is TRBJ2-7; no clear D gene. Germline loops: CDR1 SGHTS, CDR2 YDEGEE. This CDR3 spans 12 amino acids. CDR3 DNA: TGTACCAGCAGCCAAAACTCCTACGAGCAGTACTTC. Encoded protein: CTSSQNSYEQYF.

The rearrangement links TRBV16 to TRBJ1-2, with a tentative D call TRBD1 (5 bases). Germline-derived CDR1 and CDR2 are KGHSY and FQNENV. V was trimmed by 3 bases and J by 3 bases, leaving 8 bases between them. The CDR3 contains 13 residues. CDR3 sequence (DNA): TGTGCCAGCAGCCACAGGGTTGACTATGGCTACACCTTC. This sequence encodes CASSHRVDYGYTF.

This clonotype was observed a few times. This chain joins TRBV7-2 and TRBJ2-3; 9 bases fit TRBD1. Germline V gene sequence: CDR1 SGHTA, CDR2 FQGNSA. The CDR3 sequence is 15 residues long. The V segment lost 8 bases and the J segment 6 bases; nucleotides outside the gene matches: 12. In DNA form, the CDR3 reads TGTGCCAGCGGCCGGGACAGGGCGGTCGGGGATACGCAGTATTTT. Amino acid sequence: CASGRDRAVGDTQYF.

Only a few counts were recorded for this clonotype. The chain uses TRBV4-3 and TRBJ2-3, with TRBD2 identical over 9 bases. Trimming took 5 bases from V and 5 from J; bases not matched to a gene: 14. Germline V gives CDR1 LGHNA, CDR2 YSLEER. The CDR3 is made up of 17 amino acids. The CDR3 region has the DNA TGCGCCAGCAGCTCCCTATTGCCAGCGGGGGGTGGAGATACGCAGTATTTT. Residues: CASSSLLPAGGGDTQYF.

The chain employs TRBV20-1 and TRBJ2-3; D is perhaps TRBD1 (6 bases). The CDR3 is made up of 13 amino acids. CDR1 DFQATT and CDR2 SNEGSKA come from the germline V gene (reference sequence). The CDR3 loop is CGVLMTGPDTQYF. CDR3 nucleotide sequence: TGCGGTGTTCTAATGACAGGTCCCGATACGCAGTATTTT.

In the case of this clonotype: A read error may be the cause here, since a much bigger clone is one base away. V gene TRBV12-3 or TRBV12-4 combines with J gene TRBJ2-3; D remains unclear. The CDR3 is 15 residues long. CDR3 protein: CASSLIGNDADMQYF. CDR3 DNA: TGTGCCAGCAGTTTAATAGGGAATGATGCAGATATGCAGTATTTT.

This clonotype was seen only a few times. The CDR3: CASPPKGIQNTEAFF. DNA for the CDR3: TGTGCCAGCCCCCCAAAGGGGATCCAGAACACTGAAGCTTTCTTT. The chain carries TRBV9 and TRBJ1-1, with a tentative D call TRBD1 (5 bases). The V and J ends lost 7 bases and 1 base respectively, with 17 bases between them. CDR3 size: 15 residues. Looked up from germline, CDR1 is SGDLS and CDR2 is YYNGEE. The full variable domain, in which reference TRBV9 and TRBJ1-1 provide the parts outside the CDR3, is DSGVTQTPKHLITATGQRVTLRCSPRSGDLSVYWYQQSLDQGLQFLIQYYNGEERAKGNILERFSAQQFPDLHSELNLSSLELGDSALYFCASPPKGIQNTEAFFGQGTRLTVV.

This clonotype was counted only a few times. V gene TRBV7-2 combines with J gene TRBJ1-2; D is perhaps TRBD1 (5 bases). V lost 3 bases and J 1 base, leaving 15 bases between the germline ends. Germline values: CDR1 SGHTA, CDR2 FQGNSA. The CDR3 is made up of 16 amino acids. The CDR3 here is CASSLERGRINYGYTF. The CDR3 bases are TGTGCCAGCAGCTTGGAGAGGGGCCGGATTAACTATGGCTACACCTTC.

The V call is TRBV5-1, the J call TRBJ2-2; TRBD1 agrees at 7 bases. Germline values: CDR1 SGHRS, CDR2 YFSETQ. V gave up 4 bases and J gave up 4 bases; unmatched junction bases: 10. The CDR3 runs to 16 residues. The CDR3 loop is CASSPGQEIFTGELFF. The CDR3 region has the DNA TGCGCCAGCAGCCCCGGACAGGAGATATTCACCGGGGAGCTGTTTTTT.

This clonotype was picked up a small number of times. The chain joins TRBV4-2 to TRBJ1-4; possibly TRBD1 for D (6 bases). Germline CDR1 is LGHNA and CDR2 is YNFKEQ. V was pared by 2 bases and J by 8 bases, with 21 bases between. The CDR3 is 17 amino acids. The CDR3 spells CASSQPLSGFQGEKLFF. The CDR3 DNA is TGTGCCAGCAGCCAACCCCTCTCCGGGTTTCAGGGGGAAAAACTGTTTTTT.

Only a few counts were recorded for this clonotype. The chain is built from TRBV5-1 and TRBJ2-5; 9 nucleotides align to TRBD2. Germline trimming cut 0 bases from V and 11 bases from J; bases unmatched to any gene: 14. The CDR3 runs to 16 residues. Germline V CDR1 and CDR2: SGHRS, YFSETQ. CDR3 protein: CASSLASGASHNEQYF. Written as DNA, the CDR3 is TGCGCCAGCAGCTTGGCTAGCGGGGCATCCCACAATGAGCAGTACTTC.

There are a few counts of this clonotype. The V call is TRBV6-1, the J call TRBJ2-4; D gene unclear. The CDR3 is 12 residues long. Deletions cut 0 bases from V and 6 bases from J, with 3 bases between. The germline CDR1 and CDR2 sequences are MNHNS and SASEGT. The CDR3, as DNA: TGTGCCAGCAGTGAAGCAGGAAACATTCAGTACTTC. Amino acid sequence: CASSEAGNIQYF.

This clonotype was seen more than once but under ten times. This chain uses TRBV12-3 or TRBV12-4 with TRBJ2-1; a weak D match, TRBD2 (6 bases). The CDR3 contains 16 residues. V lost 6 bases and J lost 0, with 15 bases in between. CDR3 sequence (DNA): TGTGCCAGCAGGGGGGGTGGTGGGATCTCCTACAATGAGCAGTTCTTC. Its protein is CASRGGGGISYNEQFF.

This clonotype was observed a handful of times. This rearrangement joins TRBV12-3 or TRBV12-4 to TRBJ2-7; 12 bases line up with TRBD2. The CDR3 totals 12 residues. Losses at the gene ends were 8 bases for V and 6 bases for J; bases not matched to a gene: 2. CDR3 in amino acids: CASALAGGEQYF. In DNA form, the CDR3 reads TGTGCCAGCGCACTAGCGGGGGGCGAGCAGTACTTC.